A single sample is the source of the 15 T cell receptor beta chains below, sequenced in a study of Ad26.COV2.S vaccination and SARS-CoV-2 variants. Clones were sequenced by immunoSEQ multiplex PCR, and TCRdb holds only the in-frame ones, with some missing. The sample holds 300,000 to 350,000 clones, 85% to 90% seen once. Treatment given: roughly 19 received Ad26.COV2.S at low or high dose, single or two shots; roughly 5 received placebo; per-sample allocation not given. All samples were drawn on day 63, counting from the first vaccine or placebo injection. The material sequenced was peripheral blood, taken in a trial of Ad26.COV2.S vaccine versus placebo. These receptors originate from a person aged 18-65 years who received the Ad26.COV2.S COVID-19 vaccine or a placebo.

The genes are TRBV27 and TRBJ2-1; the match to TRBD2 covers 10 bases. Germline V CDR1 and CDR2: MNHEY, SMNVEV (reference sequence). The CDR3 has 14 amino acids. Germline trimming cut 4 bases from V and 5 bases from J; bases unmatched to any gene: 2. Written as DNA, the CDR3 is TGTGCCAGCAGTTCTAGCGGGAGCAACAATGAGCAGTTCTTC. As protein: CASSSSGSNNEQFF.

The chain has TRBV21-1 and TRBJ2-2; the table gives TRBD1 as D, unverified against the DNA. TRBV21-1 is flagged as a pseudogene. This CDR3 has 16 residues. The CDR3 reads CASPPWGTGGELELFF. The CDR3 DNA sequence: TGTGCCAGCCCCCCGTGGGGGACAGGGGGCGAACTGGAGCTGTTTTTT.

This CDR3 is CASTTLGLYGYTF. The CDR3 bases are TGTGCCAGCACTACCCTGGGGCTCTATGGCTACACCTTC. The rearrangement uses TRBV6-5 and TRBJ1-2, with D possibly TRBD1 on 5 matching bases. Trimming took off 7 bases at V and 4 bases at J, with 13 bases between the two ends. Per germline, CDR1 MNHEY and CDR2 SVGAGI. CDR3 length equals 13 residues.

The chain combines TRBV10-1 with TRBJ2-2; the match to TRBD2 covers 12 bases. V shed 5 bases, J shed 5 bases, and the junction held 3 bases outside the gene matches. The CDR3 loop spans 15 amino acids. CDR1 is WNHNN, CDR2 SYGVQD, per germline (reference sequence). CDR3: CASSRTSGTTGELFF. For the CDR3, the DNA is TGCGCCAGCAGTAGGACTAGCGGGACAACCGGGGAGCTGTTTTTT.

This chain links TRBV5-1 with TRBJ1-3; D is possibly TRBD1 (5 bases). V shed 0 bases and J shed 3 bases, with 10 bases lying between them. Germline CDR1 reads SGHRS; CDR2 reads YFSETQ. This CDR3 is 15 amino acids long. CDR3 residues: CASSLGDGRGNTIYF. The CDR3 DNA is TGCGCCAGCAGCTTGGGGGACGGCCGTGGAAACACCATATATTTT.

The rearrangement links TRBV27 to TRBJ1-4; unclear D gene. The CDR3 runs 16 residues. V lost 5 bases and J 0 bases, leaving 13 bases between the germline ends. Germline V CDR1 and CDR2: MNHEY, SMNVEV (reference sequence). CDR3 in DNA: TGTGCCAGCAGTCGATATCCAGTTGCAACTAATGAAAAACTGTTTTTT. This codes for CASSRYPVATNEKLFF.

This chain joins TRBV6-5 and TRBJ2-7; weak D call: TRBD2 (6 bases). The CDR3 spans 15 residues. The germline V gene has CDR1 MNHEY and CDR2 SVGAGI. V lost 8 bases and J 2 bases, leaving 19 bases between the germline ends. CDR3 residues: CASSFWSSAPYEQYV. DNA for the CDR3: TGTGCCAGCTCCTTTTGGTCTAGCGCACCCTACGAGCAGTACGTC.

V gene TRBV7-9 combines with J gene TRBJ2-3; no clear D. From germline, CDR1 is SEHNR and CDR2 FQNEAQ (reference sequence). Trimming took 1 base from V and 2 from J, leaving 13 bases between them. The CDR3 extends over 16 amino acids. The CDR3 region has the DNA TGTGCCAGCAGCTTAGGGCGGATGAGCAACACAGATACGCAGTATTTT. This encodes CASSLGRMSNTDTQYF. Using reference TRBV7-9 and TRBJ2-3 for the parts outside the CDR3, the full variable domain is DTGVSQNPRHKITKRGQNVTFRCDPISEHNRLYWYRQTLGQGPEFLTYFQNEAQLEKSRLLSDRFSAERPKGSFSTLEIQRTEQGDSAMYLCASSLGRMSNTDTQYFGPGTRLTVL.

The V gene is TRBV30, the J gene TRBJ1-5; no firm D call. Trimming pared 5 bases from V and 0 bases from J, leaving 17 bases between. Germline CDR1 reads GTSNPN; CDR2 reads SVGIG (reference sequence). The CDR3 runs to 16 residues. The CDR3 loop is CAWASNNLGSNQPQHF. The CDR3 DNA reads TGTGCCTGGGCGAGTAACAATCTGGGTAGCAATCAGCCCCAGCATTTT.

This clone was recorded only once. This chain connects TRBV19 to TRBJ1-4; D gene unclear. Trimming left V 6 bases short and J 5 bases short, with 13 bases between. CDR1 and CDR2 (germline): LNHDA, SQIVND (reference sequence). CDR3 length equals 14 residues. The CDR3 region has the DNA TGTGCCAGTAGCTCCCCTTCCGACAATGAAAAACTGTTTTTT. It yields the protein CASSSPSDNEKLFF.

This chain joins TRBV19 and TRBJ1-1; D unresolved. The germline V gene encodes CDR1 LNHDA and CDR2 SQIVND (reference sequence). Between the trimmed V and J ends, which lost 4 bases and 4 bases, there was a span of 10 bases. The CDR3 spans 13 residues. CDR3 nucleotides: TGTGCCAGTAGTAGAAGGACGGCCACTGAAGCTTTCTTT. Residues: CASSRRTATEAFF.

The chain uses TRBV5-4 and TRBJ2-1; 8 nucleotides line up with TRBD2. Per the germline V gene, CDR1 is SGHNT and CDR2 is YYREEE (reference sequence). The CDR3 is made up of 17 amino acids. V lost 4 bases, J lost 0 bases, and 9 bases stayed unmatched. The CDR3 is CASSALPSGPSYNEQFF. DNA of the CDR3: TGTGCCAGCAGCGCCCTCCCTAGCGGGCCCTCCTACAATGAGCAGTTCTTC.

The V call is TRBV6-6, the J call TRBJ1-3; D ambiguous. The V end lost 3 bases, the J end lost 3 bases, and 12 bases lay between the germline ends. This CDR3 has 15 residues. Germline CDR1 and CDR2: MNHNY and SVGAGI (reference sequence). CDR3 protein: CASSYRSLFGNTIYF. CDR3 coding DNA: TGTGCCAGCAGTTATCGGTCTCTATTTGGAAACACCATATATTTT.

The V and J genes are TRBV6-5 and TRBJ2-1; D gene uncertain. The CDR3 extends over 15 amino acids. V was pared by 4 bases and J by 5 bases, with 15 bases between. Germline V gene lookup returns CDR1 MNHEY and CDR2 SVGAGI. The CDR3 DNA reads as TGTGCCAGCAGTTGGGCTAGTAGGATAAACAATGAGCAGTTCTTC. Translated, it gives CASSWASRINNEQFF.

The V call is TRBV15, the J call TRBJ2-1; unclear D gene. This CDR3 contains 12 residues. V shed 8 bases and J shed 4 bases, with 9 bases lying between them. The germline CDR1 and CDR2 sequences are LNHNV and YYDKDF (reference sequence). The CDR3 here is CATVSFYNEQFF. Here the CDR3 DNA reads TGTGCCACCGTGAGTTTTTACAATGAGCAGTTCTTC.